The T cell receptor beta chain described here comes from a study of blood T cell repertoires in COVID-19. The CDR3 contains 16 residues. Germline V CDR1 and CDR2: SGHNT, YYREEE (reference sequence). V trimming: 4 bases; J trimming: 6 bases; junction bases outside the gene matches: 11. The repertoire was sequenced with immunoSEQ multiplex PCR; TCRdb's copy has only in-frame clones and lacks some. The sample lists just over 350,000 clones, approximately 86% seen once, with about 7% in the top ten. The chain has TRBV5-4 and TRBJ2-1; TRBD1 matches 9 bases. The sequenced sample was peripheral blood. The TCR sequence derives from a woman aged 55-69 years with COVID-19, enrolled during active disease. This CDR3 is CASSPAGDRATNEQFF. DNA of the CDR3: TGTGCCAGCAGCCCAGCTGGGGACAGGGCAACCAATGAGCAGTTCTTC.